These 22 T cell receptor beta chains share one sample of origin, sequenced in a study of technical replicates of blood from several donors. The method was immunoSEQ multiplex PCR; TCRdb's version includes in-frame clones alone and lacks a portion of them. The repertoire holds 60,000 to 90,000 clones, around 97% seen once, with less than 0.2% in the top ten. Sequencing was done on a sample of T cells isolated from PBMCs. The receptor set was obtained from a human donor in good health.

This clone was found once. V gene TRBV28 combines with J gene TRBJ1-2; 7 bases are a match to TRBD1. V shed 8 bases and J 5 bases; nucleotides not matched to a gene: 8. This CDR3 has 13 amino acids. Germline CDR1 and CDR2: MDHEN and SYDVKM. CDR3 residues: CASLDRERYGYTF. The CDR3 DNA sequence: TGTGCCAGCCTTGACAGGGAACGATATGGCTACACCTTC.

This chain connects TRBV4-2 to TRBJ2-7, with 10 bases identical to TRBD2. J gave up 3 bases and V 4 bases, and 6 bases lay outside the gene matches. Germline V gene sequence: CDR1 LGHNA, CDR2 YNFKEQ. This CDR3 contains 15 residues. CDR3 nucleotide sequence: TGTGCCAGCAGCCCTACTAGCGGGACCTTCTACGAGCAGTACTTC. Residues: CASSPTSGTFYEQYF.

The V gene is TRBV12-5, the J gene TRBJ1-1; 8 bases line up with TRBD1. J lost 4 bases, V lost 0 bases, and 7 bases had no gene match. This CDR3 spans 16 amino acids. Per the germline V gene, CDR1 is LGHNT and CDR2 is FRNRAP. Here the CDR3 DNA reads TGTGCTAGTGGTTTGGTCGCAGGGGGCTTGCCCACTGAAGCTTTCTTT. Translating it yields CASGLVAGGLPTEAFF.

The rearrangement links TRBV19 to TRBJ1-1; 7 bases agree with TRBD1. CDR3 length: 16 residues. Germline V gene sequence: CDR1 LNHDA, CDR2 SQIVND (reference sequence). Trimming removed 3 bases from V and 6 bases from J; junction bases left unmatched: 13. This CDR3 is CASSIRTGSGGAEAFF. The CDR3 region has the DNA TGTGCCAGTAGTATCCGGACAGGTTCCGGTGGGGCTGAAGCTTTCTTT.

The chain joins TRBV30 to TRBJ1-1, with 8 bases identical to TRBD1. Germline values: CDR1 GTSNPN, CDR2 SVGIG (reference sequence). V was clipped by 7 bases and J by 0 bases; unmatched bases: 7. The CDR3 loop spans 14 amino acids. CDR3 in amino acids: CASDREVLNTEAFF. Here the CDR3 DNA reads TGTGCCTCGGACAGGGAAGTCTTGAACACTGAAGCTTTCTTT.

The rearrangement joins TRBV7-6 to TRBJ2-5; possible D gene TRBD1, 6 bases. In germline, CDR1 is SGHVS, CDR2 FNYEAQ. Trimming took off 1 base at V and 4 bases at J, with 7 bases between the two ends. This CDR3 comprises 13 residues. This chain's CDR3 is CASSLVRGETQYF. The CDR3 nucleotides read TGTGCCAGCAGCTTAGTCAGGGGAGAGACCCAGTACTTC.

This chain uses TRBV5-4 with TRBJ2-1; TRBD2 aligns across 10 bases. Germline CDR1 reads SGHNT; CDR2 reads YYREEE (reference sequence). The length of the CDR3 is 14 residues. The CDR3 loop reads CTWGAAGGGNEQFF. The CDR3 nucleotides are TGTACATGGGGGGCAGCGGGAGGGGGAAATGAGCAGTTCTTC.

This chain uses TRBV11-2 with TRBJ2-1; 10 bases match TRBD2. CDR1 and CDR2 from the germline V gene are SGHAT and FQNNGV. CDR3 size: 15 residues. J gave up 2 bases and V 4 bases, and 2 bases lay outside the gene matches. Here the CDR3 reads CASSSLAGAYNEQFF. The DNA for the CDR3 is TGTGCCAGCAGCTCCCTAGCGGGGGCCTACAATGAGCAGTTCTTC.

CDR3 protein: CASRTELRGPTSGNLYEQYF. CDR3 bases: TGTGCCAGCAGAACTGAACTCAGGGGGCCAACTAGCGGGAACCTCTACGAGCAGTACTTC. This rearrangement joins TRBV28 to TRBJ2-7, with 10 bases that match TRBD2. The CDR3 is 20 amino acids. V shed 6 bases and J 3 bases; nucleotides not matched to a gene: 23. Per germline, CDR1 MDHEN and CDR2 SYDVKM.

This chain uses TRBV6-5 with TRBJ1-1; D possibly corresponds to TRBD1 (5 bases). V lost 1 base and J 7 bases, leaving 10 bases between the germline ends. This CDR3 is built from 13 residues. In germline, CDR1 is MNHEY, CDR2 SVGAGI. CDR3: CASSYYRTSEAFF. Here the CDR3 DNA reads TGTGCCAGCAGTTACTACAGGACCAGTGAAGCTTTCTTT.

The J gene is TRBJ2-7, the V gene TRBV6-5, with D possibly matching TRBD2 (5 bases). Germline lookup yields CDR1 MNHEY and CDR2 SVGAGI. Trimming left V 7 bases short and J 3 bases short, with 10 bases between. The CDR3 length is 12 residues. As DNA, the CDR3 is TGTGCCAGCACGGGGATTGGCTACGAGCAGTACTTC. The encoded protein is CASTGIGYEQYF.

The chain recombines TRBV29-1 with TRBJ1-2; tentative D call: TRBD1 (5 bases). CDR1 and CDR2 from the germline V gene are SQVTM and ANQGSEA. Trimming removed 1 base from V and 10 bases from J, with 10 bases in between. This CDR3 is 11 amino acids long. The CDR3 coding sequence is TGCAGCGTTGAAGGGTTCAGGGACTACACCTTC. Protein sequence: CSVEGFRDYTF.

The CDR3 DNA sequence: TGTGCCAGCAGTTCTTACACCGGGGAGCTGTTTTTT. It specifies CASSSYTGELFF. This chain joins TRBV27 and TRBJ2-2; the D is unclear. This CDR3 comprises 12 residues. V was shortened by 4 bases and J by 3 bases, with 3 bases between the two germline ends. CDR1 and CDR2 (germline): MNHEY, SMNVEV (reference sequence).

This clone was picked up one time. The chain carries TRBV6-5 and TRBJ2-7, with 8 bases identical to TRBD1. Trimming cost V 5 bases and J 2 bases; bases outside gene matches: 5. Germline V gene data show CDR1 as MNHEY and CDR2 as SVGAGI. The CDR3 is 14 residues long. The CDR3 sequence: CASSLAGQAYEQYF. The CDR3, as DNA: TGTGCCAGCAGTCTCGCGGGACAGGCCTACGAGCAGTACTTC.

The gene calls are TRBV5-1 and TRBJ1-3; TRBD1 might be the D (6 bases). V gave up 3 bases and J gave up 4 bases, with 8 bases separating them. This CDR3 spans 13 amino acids. Germline CDR1 SGHRS, CDR2 YFSETQ. In nucleotides, the CDR3 is TGCGCCAGCAGCTGGGACATCGGAAACACCATATATTTT. Translated, it gives CASSWDIGNTIYF. Looking up the rest from reference TRBV5-1 and TRBJ1-3 gives the full variable domain: KAGVTQTPRYLIKTRGQQVTLSCSPISGHRSVSWYQQTPGQGLQFLFEYFSETQRNKGNFPGRFSGRQFSNSRSEMNVSTLELGDSALYLCASSWDIGNTIYFGEGSWLTVV.

The V call is TRBV12-5, the J call TRBJ1-3, with D possibly being TRBD1 (6 bases). CDR1 is LGHNT, CDR2 FRNRAP, per germline. Trimming took 7 bases from V and 2 from J, leaving 18 bases between them. The CDR3 covers 16 residues. The CDR3 DNA sequence: TGTGCTAGTGCGAAAGGACAGACCCAGGCTGGAAACACCATATATTTT. Its translation: CASAKGQTQAGNTIYF.

The chain combines TRBV15 with TRBJ2-2, with 10 bases aligning to TRBD2. Losses at the gene ends were 8 bases for V and 8 bases for J; bases not matched to a gene: 14. The CDR3 is 16 amino acids. In germline, CDR1 is LNHNV, CDR2 YYDKDF (reference sequence). CDR3 DNA: TGTGCCACCGCCCCTTGGGCTAGCGGGAGAGAAGGGGAGCTGTTTTTT. Residues: CATAPWASGREGELFF.

The chain uses TRBV5-4 and TRBJ2-7; 16 nucleotides agree with TRBD2. The CDR3 runs to 17 residues. Per germline, CDR1 SGHNT and CDR2 YYREEE (reference sequence). V shed 4 bases, J shed 2 bases, and the junction held 6 bases outside the gene matches. CDR3 residues: CASSLGTSGRGPYEQYF. Written as DNA, the CDR3 is TGTGCCAGCAGCCTCGGGACTAGCGGGAGGGGACCCTACGAGCAGTACTTC.

With respect to this clone: Other nucleotide sequences from this sample produce the same CDR3. V is TRBV18 and J is TRBJ1-1, with D possibly matching TRBD1 (5 bases). CDR1 and CDR2 from the germline V gene are KGHSH and LQKENI. CDR3 size: 13 residues. V lost 3 bases and J lost 1, with 6 bases in between. The CDR3 reads CASSPGQNTEAFF. The CDR3 bases are TGTGCCAGCTCACCGGGGCAGAACACTGAAGCTTTCTTT.

In DNA form, the CDR3 reads TGCGCCAGCAGCCTGGGGGTTTCGGGTTACGAGCAGTACTTC. Its translation: CASSLGVSGYEQYF. J is TRBJ2-7 and V is TRBV5-1, with D perhaps being TRBD1 or TRBD2 (5 bases each). CDR1 and CDR2 (germline): SGHRS, YFSETQ. The CDR3 consists of 14 residues. V dropped 4 bases and J dropped 4 bases, with 15 bases sitting between them.

CDR3 nucleotide sequence: TGTGCCAGCAGCGCGAGTGGTCCCCTTTCTGGCTACACCTTC. As protein: CASSASGPLSGYTF. The gene calls are TRBV9 and TRBJ1-2; D is unresolved. This CDR3 comprises 14 residues. V was shortened by 3 bases and J by 7 bases, with 16 bases between the two germline ends. Per germline, CDR1 SGDLS and CDR2 YYNGEE.

The chain couples TRBV5-8 to TRBJ1-2; 7 bases fit TRBD1. The CDR3 runs to 16 residues. CDR1 is SGHTS and CDR2 is YDEGEE in the germline V gene. After removal of 4 bases from V and 7 bases from J, the junction contained 16 bases not matched to a gene. The CDR3, as DNA: TGTGCCAGCAGCCTATATATGGACAGGCCAGGGGGTGGCTACACCTTC. Protein product: CASSLYMDRPGGGYTF.